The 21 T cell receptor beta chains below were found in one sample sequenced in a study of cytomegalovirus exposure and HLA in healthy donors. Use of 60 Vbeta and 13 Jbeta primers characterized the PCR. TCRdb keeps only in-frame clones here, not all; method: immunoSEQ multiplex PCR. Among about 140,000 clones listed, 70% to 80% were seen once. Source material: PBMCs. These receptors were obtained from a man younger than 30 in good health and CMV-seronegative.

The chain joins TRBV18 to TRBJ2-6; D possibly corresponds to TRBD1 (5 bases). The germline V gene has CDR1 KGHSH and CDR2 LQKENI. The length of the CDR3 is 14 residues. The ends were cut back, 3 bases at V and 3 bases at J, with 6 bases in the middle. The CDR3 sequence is CASSPGHGANVLTF. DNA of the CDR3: TGTGCCAGCTCACCGGGGCATGGGGCCAACGTCCTGACTTTC.

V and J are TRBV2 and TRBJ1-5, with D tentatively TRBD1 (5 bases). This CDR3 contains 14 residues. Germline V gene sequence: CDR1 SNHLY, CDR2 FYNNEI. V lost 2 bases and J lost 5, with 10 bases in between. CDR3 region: CASSEPGGDQPQHF. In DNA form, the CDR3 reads TGTGCCAGCAGTGAACCGGGAGGGGATCAGCCCCAGCATTTT.

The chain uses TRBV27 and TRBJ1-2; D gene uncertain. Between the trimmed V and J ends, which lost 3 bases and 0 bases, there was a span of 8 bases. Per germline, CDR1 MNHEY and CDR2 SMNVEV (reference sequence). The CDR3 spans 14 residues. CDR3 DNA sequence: TGTGCCAGCAGTTTTGCGGCATCTAACTATGGCTACACCTTC. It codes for CASSFAASNYGYTF.

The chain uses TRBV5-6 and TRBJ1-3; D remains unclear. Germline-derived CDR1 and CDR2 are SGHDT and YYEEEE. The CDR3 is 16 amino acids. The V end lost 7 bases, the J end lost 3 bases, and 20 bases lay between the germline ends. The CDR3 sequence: CASQPGAGSYGNTIYF. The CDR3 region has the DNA TGTGCCAGCCAACCCGGTGCGGGGTCATATGGAAACACCATATATTTT.

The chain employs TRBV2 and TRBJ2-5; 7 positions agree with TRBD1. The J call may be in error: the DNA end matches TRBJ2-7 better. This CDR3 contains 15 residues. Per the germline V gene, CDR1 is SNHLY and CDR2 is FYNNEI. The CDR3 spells CASSDDRESSYEQYF. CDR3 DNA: TGTGCCAGCAGTGATGACAGGGAGAGCTCCTACGAGCAGTACTTC.

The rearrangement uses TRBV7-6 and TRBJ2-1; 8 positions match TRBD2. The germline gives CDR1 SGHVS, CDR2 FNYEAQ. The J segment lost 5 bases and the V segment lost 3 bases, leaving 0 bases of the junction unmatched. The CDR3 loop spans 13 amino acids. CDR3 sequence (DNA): TGTGCCAGCAGCTTTAGCGGGAACAATGAGCAGTTCTTC. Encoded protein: CASSFSGNNEQFF.

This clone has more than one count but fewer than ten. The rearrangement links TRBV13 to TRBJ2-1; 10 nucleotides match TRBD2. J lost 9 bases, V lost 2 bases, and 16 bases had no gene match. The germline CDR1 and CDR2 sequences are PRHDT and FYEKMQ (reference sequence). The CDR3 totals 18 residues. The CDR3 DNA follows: TGTGCCAGCAGCTTAAATCTAGCGGGGGCGAAGAGCCAAATTGAGCAGTTCTTC. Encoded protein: CASSLNLAGAKSQIEQFF.

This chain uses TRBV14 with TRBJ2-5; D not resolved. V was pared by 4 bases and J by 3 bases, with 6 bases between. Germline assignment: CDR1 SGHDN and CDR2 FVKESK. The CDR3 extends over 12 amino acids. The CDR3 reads CASSLLKETQYF. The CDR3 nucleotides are TGTGCCAGCAGCCTACTGAAAGAGACCCAGTACTTC.

CDR3 in amino acids: CASSQDFWDTDGYTF. The CDR3 DNA reads as TGCGCCAGCAGCCAAGACTTCTGGGACACGGATGGCTACACCTTC. The genes are TRBV4-1 and TRBJ1-2, with D possibly matching TRBD1 (6 bases). In germline, CDR1 is MGHRA, CDR2 YSYEKL. V dropped 0 bases and J dropped 6 bases, with 14 bases sitting between them. This CDR3 is 15 amino acids long.

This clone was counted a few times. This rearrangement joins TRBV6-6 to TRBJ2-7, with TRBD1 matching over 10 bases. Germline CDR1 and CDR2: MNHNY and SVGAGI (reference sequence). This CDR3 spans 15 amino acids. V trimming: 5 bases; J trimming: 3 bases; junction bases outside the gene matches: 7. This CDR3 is CASSTRDRGGYEQYF. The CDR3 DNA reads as TGTGCCAGCAGTACTCGGGACAGGGGCGGCTACGAGCAGTACTTC.

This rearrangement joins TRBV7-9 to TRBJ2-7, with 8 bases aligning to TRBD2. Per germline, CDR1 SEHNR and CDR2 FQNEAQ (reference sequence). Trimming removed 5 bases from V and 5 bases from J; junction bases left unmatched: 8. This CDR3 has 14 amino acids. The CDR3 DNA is TGTGCCAGCAGCCCCGGGGGGGGAACGGACGAGCAGTACTTC. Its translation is CASSPGGGTDEQYF.

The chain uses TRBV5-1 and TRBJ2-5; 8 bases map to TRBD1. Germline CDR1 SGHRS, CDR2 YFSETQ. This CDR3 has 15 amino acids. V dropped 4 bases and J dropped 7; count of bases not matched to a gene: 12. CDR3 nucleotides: TGCGCCAGCAGCCGGGACAGGAGACGACCCCGGACCCAGTACTTC. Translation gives CASSRDRRRPRTQYF.

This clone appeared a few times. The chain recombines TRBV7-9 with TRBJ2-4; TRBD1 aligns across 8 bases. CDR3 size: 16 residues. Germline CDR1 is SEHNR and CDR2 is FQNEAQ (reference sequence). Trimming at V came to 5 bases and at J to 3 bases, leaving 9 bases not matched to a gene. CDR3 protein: CASSPAGGWGKNIQYF. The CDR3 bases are TGTGCCAGCAGCCCAGCAGGGGGCTGGGGCAAAAACATTCAGTACTTC.

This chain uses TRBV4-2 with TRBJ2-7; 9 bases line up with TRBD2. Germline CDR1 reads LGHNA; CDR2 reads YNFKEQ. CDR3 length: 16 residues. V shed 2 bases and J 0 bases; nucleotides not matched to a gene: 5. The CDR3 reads CASSQLSGGASYEQYF. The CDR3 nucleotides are TGTGCCAGCAGCCAACTTAGCGGGGGTGCCTCCTACGAGCAGTACTTC.

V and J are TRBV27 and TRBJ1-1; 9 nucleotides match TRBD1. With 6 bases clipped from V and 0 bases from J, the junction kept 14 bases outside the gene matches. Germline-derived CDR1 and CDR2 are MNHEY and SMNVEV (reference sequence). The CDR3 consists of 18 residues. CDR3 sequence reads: CASRRGRGQGPLNTEAFF. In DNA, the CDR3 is TGTGCCAGCAGACGAGGTCGGGGACAGGGACCCTTGAACACTGAAGCTTTCTTT.

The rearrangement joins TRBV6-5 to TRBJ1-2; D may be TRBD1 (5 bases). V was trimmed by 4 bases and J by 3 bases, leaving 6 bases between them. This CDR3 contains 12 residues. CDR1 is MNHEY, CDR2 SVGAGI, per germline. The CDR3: CASSSGYYGYTF. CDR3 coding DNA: TGTGCCAGCAGTTCAGGGTACTATGGCTACACCTTC.

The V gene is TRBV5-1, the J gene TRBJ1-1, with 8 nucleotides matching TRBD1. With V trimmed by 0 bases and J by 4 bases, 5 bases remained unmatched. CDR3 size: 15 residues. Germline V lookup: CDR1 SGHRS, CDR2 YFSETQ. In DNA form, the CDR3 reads TGCGCCAGCAGCTTGGGTCCAGGGGGCAGCACTGAAGCTTTCTTT. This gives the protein CASSLGPGGSTEAFF.

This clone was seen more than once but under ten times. CDR3: CASSSTDRWAETQYF. CDR3 in DNA: TGTGCCAGCAGCTCTACCGACCGATGGGCAGAGACCCAGTACTTC. This chain uses TRBV11-3 with TRBJ2-5; no reliable D call. The V end lost 4 bases, the J end lost 4 bases, and 16 bases lay between the germline ends. This CDR3 is 15 amino acids long. Germline values: CDR1 SGHNT, CDR2 YENEEA.

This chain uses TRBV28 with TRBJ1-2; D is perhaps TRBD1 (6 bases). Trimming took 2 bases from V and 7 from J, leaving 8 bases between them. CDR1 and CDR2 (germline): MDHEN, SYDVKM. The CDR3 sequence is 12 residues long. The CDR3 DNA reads TGTGCCAGCAGTTTAACAGGGTTTGGCTACACCTTC. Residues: CASSLTGFGYTF.

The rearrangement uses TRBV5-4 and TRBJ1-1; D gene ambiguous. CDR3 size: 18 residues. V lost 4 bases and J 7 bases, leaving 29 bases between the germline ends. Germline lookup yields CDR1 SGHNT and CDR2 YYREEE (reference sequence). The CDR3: CASSPTFHSGRISVEAFF. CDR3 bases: TGTGCCAGCAGCCCGACATTTCACAGCGGAAGGATAAGTGTTGAAGCTTTCTTT.

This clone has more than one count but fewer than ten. CDR3 region: CASSPTRTEYEQYF. CDR3 nucleotide sequence: TGCGCCAGCAGCCCCACTAGGACGGAATACGAGCAGTACTTC. The chain combines TRBV5-1 with TRBJ2-5; tentative D call: TRBD2 (5 bases). Matching the DNA end better, TRBJ2-7 makes the J call doubtful. Per the germline V gene, CDR1 is SGHRS and CDR2 is YFSETQ. The CDR3 consists of 14 residues.